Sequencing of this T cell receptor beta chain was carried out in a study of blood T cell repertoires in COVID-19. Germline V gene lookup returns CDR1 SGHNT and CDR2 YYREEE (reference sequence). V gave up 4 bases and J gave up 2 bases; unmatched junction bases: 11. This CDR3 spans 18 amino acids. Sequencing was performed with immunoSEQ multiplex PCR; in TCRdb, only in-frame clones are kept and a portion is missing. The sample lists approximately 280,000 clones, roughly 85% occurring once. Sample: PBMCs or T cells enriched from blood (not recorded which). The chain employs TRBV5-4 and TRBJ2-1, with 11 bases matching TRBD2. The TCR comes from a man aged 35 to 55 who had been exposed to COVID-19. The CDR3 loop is CASSRVPGLAEAYNEQFF. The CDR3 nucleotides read TGTGCCAGCAGCCGAGTCCCGGGACTAGCGGAGGCCTACAATGAGCAGTTCTTC. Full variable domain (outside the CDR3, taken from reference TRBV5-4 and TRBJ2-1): ETGVTQSPTHLIKTRGQQVTLRCSSQSGHNTVSWYQQALGQGPQFIFQYYREEENGRGNFPPRFSGLQFPNYSSELNVNALELDDSALYLCASSRVPGLAEAYNEQFFGPGTRLTVL.